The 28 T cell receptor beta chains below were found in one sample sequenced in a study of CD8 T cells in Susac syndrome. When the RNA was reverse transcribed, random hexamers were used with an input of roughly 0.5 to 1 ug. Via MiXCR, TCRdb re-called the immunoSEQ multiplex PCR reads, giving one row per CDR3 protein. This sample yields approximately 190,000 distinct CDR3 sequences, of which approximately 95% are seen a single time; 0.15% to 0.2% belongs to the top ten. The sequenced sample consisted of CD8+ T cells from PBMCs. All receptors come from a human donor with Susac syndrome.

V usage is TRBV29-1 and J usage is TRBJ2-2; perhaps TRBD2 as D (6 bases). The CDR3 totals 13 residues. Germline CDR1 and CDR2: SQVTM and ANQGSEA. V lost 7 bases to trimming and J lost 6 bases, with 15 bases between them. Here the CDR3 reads CSAPIGGPGELFF. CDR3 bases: TGCAGCGCACCTATTGGAGGGCCCGGGGAGCTGTTTTTT.

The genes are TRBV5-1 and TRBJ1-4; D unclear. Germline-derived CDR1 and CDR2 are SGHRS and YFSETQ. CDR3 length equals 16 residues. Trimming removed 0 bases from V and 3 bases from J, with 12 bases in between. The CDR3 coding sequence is TGCGCCAGCAGCTTGGCCAGGACCGCGGCTAATGAAAAACTGTTTTTT. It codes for CASSLARTAANEKLFF.

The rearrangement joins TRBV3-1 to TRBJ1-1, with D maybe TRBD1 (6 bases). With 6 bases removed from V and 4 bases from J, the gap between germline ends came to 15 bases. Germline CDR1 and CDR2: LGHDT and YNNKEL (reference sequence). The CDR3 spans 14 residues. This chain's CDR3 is CASSRPQGSTEAFF. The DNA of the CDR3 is TGTGCCAGCAGTAGACCGCAGGGGAGCACTGAAGCTTTCTTT.

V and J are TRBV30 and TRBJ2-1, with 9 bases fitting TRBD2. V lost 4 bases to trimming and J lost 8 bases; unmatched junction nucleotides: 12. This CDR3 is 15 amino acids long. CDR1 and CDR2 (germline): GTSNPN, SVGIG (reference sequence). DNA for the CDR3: TGTGCCTGGAATTTGAGCGGGGGGCCGGGGGATGAGCAGTTCTTC. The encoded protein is CAWNLSGGPGDEQFF. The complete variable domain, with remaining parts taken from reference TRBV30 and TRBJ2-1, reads SQTIHQWPATLVQPVGSPLSLECTVEGTSNPNLYWYRQAAGRGLQLLFYSVGIGQISSEVPQNLSASRPQDRQFILSSKKLLLSDSGFYLCAWNLSGGPGDEQFFGPGTRLTVL.

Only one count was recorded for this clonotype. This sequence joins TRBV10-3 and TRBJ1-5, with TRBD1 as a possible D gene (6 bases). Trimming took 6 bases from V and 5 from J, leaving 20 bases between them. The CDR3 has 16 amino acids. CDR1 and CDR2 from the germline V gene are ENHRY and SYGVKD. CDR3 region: CAISGESQGRDQPQHF. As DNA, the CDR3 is TGTGCCATCAGCGGAGAATCACAGGGCAGGGATCAGCCCCAGCATTTT.

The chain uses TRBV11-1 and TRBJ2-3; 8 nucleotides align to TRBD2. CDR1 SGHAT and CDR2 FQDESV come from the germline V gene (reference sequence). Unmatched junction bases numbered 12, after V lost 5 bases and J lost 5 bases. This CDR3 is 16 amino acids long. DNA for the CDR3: TGTGCCAGCAGCATCGCACAAGCGGGGGTAGGAGATACGCAGTATTTT. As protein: CASSIAQAGVGDTQYF.

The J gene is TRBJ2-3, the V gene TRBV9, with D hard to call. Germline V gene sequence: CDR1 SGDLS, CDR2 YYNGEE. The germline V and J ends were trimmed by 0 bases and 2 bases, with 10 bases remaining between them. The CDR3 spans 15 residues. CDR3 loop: CASSVVGENTDTQYF. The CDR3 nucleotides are TGTGCCAGCAGCGTAGTTGGCGAGAACACAGATACGCAGTATTTT.

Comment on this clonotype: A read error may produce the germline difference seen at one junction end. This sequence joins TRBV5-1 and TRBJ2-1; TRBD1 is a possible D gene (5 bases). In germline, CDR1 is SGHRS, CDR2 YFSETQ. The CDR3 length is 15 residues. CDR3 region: CASSLISGSSNEQFF. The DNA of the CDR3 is TGCGCCAGCAGCTTGATATCAGGGTCCTCCAATGAGCAGTTCTTC.

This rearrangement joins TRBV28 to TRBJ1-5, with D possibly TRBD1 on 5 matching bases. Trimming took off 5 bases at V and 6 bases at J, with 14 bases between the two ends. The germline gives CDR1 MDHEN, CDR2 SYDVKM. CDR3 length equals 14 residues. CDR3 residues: CASSPTRGSQPQHF. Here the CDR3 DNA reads TGTGCCAGCAGTCCAACCCGGGGGTCTCAGCCCCAGCATTTT.

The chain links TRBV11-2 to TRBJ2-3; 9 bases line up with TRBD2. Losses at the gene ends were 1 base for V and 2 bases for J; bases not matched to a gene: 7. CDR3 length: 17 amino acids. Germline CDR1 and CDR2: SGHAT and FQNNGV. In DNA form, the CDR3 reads TGTGCCAGCAGCTTAGCTTCCCAGCGGGAGGCCACAGATACGCAGTATTTT. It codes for CASSLASQREATDTQYF.

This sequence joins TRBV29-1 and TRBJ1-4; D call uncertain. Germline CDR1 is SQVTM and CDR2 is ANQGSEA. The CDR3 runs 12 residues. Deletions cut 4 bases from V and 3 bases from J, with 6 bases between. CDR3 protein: CSVVAPNEKLFF. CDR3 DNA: TGCAGCGTTGTGGCGCCTAATGAAAAACTGTTTTTT.

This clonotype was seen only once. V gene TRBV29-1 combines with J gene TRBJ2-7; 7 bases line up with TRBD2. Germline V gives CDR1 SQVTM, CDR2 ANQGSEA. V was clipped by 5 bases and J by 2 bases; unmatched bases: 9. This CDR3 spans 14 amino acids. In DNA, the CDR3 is TGCAGCGTTTACTTCAGCGGGGCCCCCTACGAGCAGTACTTC. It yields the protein CSVYFSGAPYEQYF.

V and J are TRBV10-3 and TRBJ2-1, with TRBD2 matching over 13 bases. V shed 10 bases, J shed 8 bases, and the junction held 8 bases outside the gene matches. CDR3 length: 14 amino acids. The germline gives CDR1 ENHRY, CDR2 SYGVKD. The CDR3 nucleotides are TGTGCCACCGGACTAGCGGGAGTGTTTGATGAGCAGTTCTTC. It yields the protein CATGLAGVFDEQFF.

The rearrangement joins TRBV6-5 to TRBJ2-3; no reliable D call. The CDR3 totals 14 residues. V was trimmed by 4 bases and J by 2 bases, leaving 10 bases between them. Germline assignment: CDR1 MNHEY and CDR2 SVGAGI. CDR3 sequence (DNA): TGTGCCAGCAGTTTCGAGCGAGACACAGATACGCAGTATTTT. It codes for CASSFERDTDTQYF.

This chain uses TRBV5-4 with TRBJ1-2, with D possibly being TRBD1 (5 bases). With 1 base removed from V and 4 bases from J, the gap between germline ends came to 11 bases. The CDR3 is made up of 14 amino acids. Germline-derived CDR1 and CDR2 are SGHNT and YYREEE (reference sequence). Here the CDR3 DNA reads TGTGCCAGCAGCTTGCCGGGACGGCGCTATGGCTACACCTTC. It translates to CASSLPGRRYGYTF. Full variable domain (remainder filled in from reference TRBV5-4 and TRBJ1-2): ETGVTQSPTHLIKTRGQQVTLRCSSQSGHNTVSWYQQALGQGPQFIFQYYREEENGRGNFPPRFSGLQFPNYSSELNVNALELDDSALYLCASSLPGRRYGYTFGSGTRLTVV.

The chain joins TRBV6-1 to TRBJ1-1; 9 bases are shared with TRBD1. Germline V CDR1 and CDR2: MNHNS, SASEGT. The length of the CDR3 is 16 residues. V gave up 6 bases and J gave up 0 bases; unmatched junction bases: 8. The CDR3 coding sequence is TGTGCCAGCAGCTCCGGGACAGGGATACTGAACACTGAAGCTTTCTTT. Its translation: CASSSGTGILNTEAFF.

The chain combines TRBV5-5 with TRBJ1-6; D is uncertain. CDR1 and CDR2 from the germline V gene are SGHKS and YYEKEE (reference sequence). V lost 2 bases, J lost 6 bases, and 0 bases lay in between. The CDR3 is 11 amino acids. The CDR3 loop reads CASSFNSPLHF. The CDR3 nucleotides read TGTGCCAGCAGCTTTAATTCACCCCTCCACTTT.

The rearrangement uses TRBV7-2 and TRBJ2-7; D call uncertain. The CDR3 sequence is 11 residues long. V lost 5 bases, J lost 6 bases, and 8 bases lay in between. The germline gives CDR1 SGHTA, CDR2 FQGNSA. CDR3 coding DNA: TGTGCCAGCAGCCTCGCCGTCGAGCAGTACTTC. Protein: CASSLAVEQYF.

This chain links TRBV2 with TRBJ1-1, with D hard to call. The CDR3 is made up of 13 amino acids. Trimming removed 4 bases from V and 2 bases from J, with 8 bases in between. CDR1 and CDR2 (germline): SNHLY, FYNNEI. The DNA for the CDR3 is TGTGCCAGCAGTGGCGGGTTCAACACTGAAGCTTTCTTT. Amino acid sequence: CASSGGFNTEAFF.

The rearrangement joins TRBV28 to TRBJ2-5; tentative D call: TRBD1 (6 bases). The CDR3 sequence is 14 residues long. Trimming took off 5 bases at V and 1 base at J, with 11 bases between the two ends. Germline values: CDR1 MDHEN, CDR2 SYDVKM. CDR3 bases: TGTGCCAGCAGTGCAGACAGGAGCCAAGAGACCCAGTACTTC. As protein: CASSADRSQETQYF.

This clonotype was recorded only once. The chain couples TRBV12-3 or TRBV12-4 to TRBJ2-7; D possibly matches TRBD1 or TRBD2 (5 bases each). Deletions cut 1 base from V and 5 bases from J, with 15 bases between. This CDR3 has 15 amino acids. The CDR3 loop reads CASSLGAGLGDEQYF. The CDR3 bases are TGTGCCAGCAGTTTAGGGGCTGGCCTGGGGGACGAGCAGTACTTC.

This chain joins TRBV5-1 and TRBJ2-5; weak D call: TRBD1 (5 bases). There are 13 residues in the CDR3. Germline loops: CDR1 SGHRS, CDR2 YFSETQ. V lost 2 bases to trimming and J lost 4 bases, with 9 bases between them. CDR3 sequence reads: CASSLDQGETQYF. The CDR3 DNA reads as TGCGCCAGCAGCTTAGATCAGGGAGAGACCCAGTACTTC.

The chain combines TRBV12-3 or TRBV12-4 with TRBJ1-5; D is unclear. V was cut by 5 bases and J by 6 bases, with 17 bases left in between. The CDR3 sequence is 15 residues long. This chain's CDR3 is CASSLSVGVGQPQHF. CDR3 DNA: TGTGCCAGCAGTCTGAGTGTTGGCGTCGGTCAGCCCCAGCATTTT.

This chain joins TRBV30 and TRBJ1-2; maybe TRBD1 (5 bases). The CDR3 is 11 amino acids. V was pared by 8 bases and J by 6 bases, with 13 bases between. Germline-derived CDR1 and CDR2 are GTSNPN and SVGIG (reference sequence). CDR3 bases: TGTGCCCGTAAAAGGGGCGATGGCTACACCTTC. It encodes CARKRGDGYTF.

The CDR3 sequence: CASSPLGYSGLNTEAFF. CDR3 nucleotide sequence: TGTGCCAGCAGTCCTTTAGGGTACAGTGGACTGAACACTGAAGCTTTCTTT. The V and J genes are TRBV12-3 or TRBV12-4 and TRBJ1-1; D not certain. The length of the CDR3 is 17 residues. V lost 5 bases and J lost 0, with 19 bases in between.

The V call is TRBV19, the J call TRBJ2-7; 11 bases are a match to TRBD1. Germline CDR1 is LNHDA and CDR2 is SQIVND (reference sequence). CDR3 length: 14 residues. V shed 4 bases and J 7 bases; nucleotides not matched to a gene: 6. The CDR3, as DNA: TGTGCCAGTAGTACCGGACAGGGGGCGAGGGAGCAGTACTTC. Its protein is CASSTGQGAREQYF.

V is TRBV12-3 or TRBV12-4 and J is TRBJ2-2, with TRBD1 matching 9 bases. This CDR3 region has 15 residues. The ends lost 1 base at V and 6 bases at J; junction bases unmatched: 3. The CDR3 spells CASSLERTGAGELFF. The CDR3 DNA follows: TGTGCCAGCAGTTTAGAAAGGACAGGGGCCGGGGAGCTGTTTTTT.

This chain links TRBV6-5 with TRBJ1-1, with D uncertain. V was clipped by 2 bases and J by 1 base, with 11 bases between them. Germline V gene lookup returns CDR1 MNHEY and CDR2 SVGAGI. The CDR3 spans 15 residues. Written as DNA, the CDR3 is TGTGCCAGCAGTTACGTGGGGTTTTCGAACACTGAAGCTTTCTTT. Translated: CASSYVGFSNTEAFF.